The 18 T cell receptor beta chains below all came from one sample that was sequenced in a study of blood T cell repertoires in COVID-19. Profiling relied on immunoSEQ multiplex PCR, and the TCRdb table lists in-frame clones only, not all of them. Among roughly 250,000 clones listed, approximately 79% were seen once. Sequencing was carried out using peripheral blood. The receptors here all came from a woman between 40 and 55 years old with active or convalescent COVID-19.

This rearrangement joins TRBV28 to TRBJ1-2, with D possibly being TRBD1 (5 bases). Trimming removed 5 bases from V and 5 bases from J, with 6 bases in between. The CDR3 is 11 residues long. Looked up from germline, CDR1 is MDHEN and CDR2 is SYDVKM. The CDR3: CASSRQYGYTF. CDR3 bases: TGTGCCAGCAGTCGACAGTATGGCTACACCTTC.

The rearrangement links TRBV6-4 to TRBJ2-1; TRBD1 matches at 9 bases. V shed 6 bases and J 8 bases; nucleotides not matched to a gene: 5. CDR3 length equals 13 residues. Germline loops: CDR1 MRHNA, CDR2 SNTAGT. The CDR3 nucleotides are TGTGCCAGCAGCCGACAGGGGGAGTATGAGCAGTTCTTC. It is translated as CASSRQGEYEQFF.

V and J are TRBV28 and TRBJ2-3; D gene uncertain. Germline CDR1 and CDR2: MDHEN and SYDVKM. The CDR3 consists of 9 residues. V lost 5 bases to trimming and J lost 13 bases, with 7 bases between them. Here the CDR3 DNA reads TGTGCCAGCAGTCCCCCGGAGTATTTT. This translates into CASSPPEYF.

The chain is built from TRBV30 and TRBJ1-1; 10 bases line up with TRBD1. The germline V gene has CDR1 GTSNPN and CDR2 SVGIG (reference sequence). With V trimmed by 3 bases and J by 4 bases, 11 bases remained unmatched. The CDR3 is made up of 16 amino acids. DNA for the CDR3: TGTGCCTGGAGAGACAGGGGGCGCGGATGGGGCACTGAAGCTTTCTTT. Residues: CAWRDRGRGWGTEAFF.

This clone was counted a single time. This chain uses TRBV7-9 with TRBJ1-1; D perhaps matches TRBD1 (5 bases). V was trimmed by 3 bases and J by 3 bases, leaving 8 bases between them. The V gene's germline CDR1 is SEHNR and CDR2 FQNEAQ (reference sequence). The CDR3 length is 13 residues. This CDR3 reads CASSLTEDTEAFF. The CDR3 bases are TGTGCCAGCAGCTTGACAGAGGACACTGAAGCTTTCTTT.

The chain has TRBV3-1 (or the pseudogene TRBV3-2) and TRBJ1-6, with 8 bases fitting TRBD1. The germline V gene encodes CDR1 LGHDT and CDR2 YNNKEL (reference sequence). The V and J ends lost 1 base and 7 bases, in that order; junction bases with no gene match: 3. The CDR3 is 15 residues long. CDR3: CASSQGTGTNSPLHF. CDR3 coding DNA: TGTGCCAGCAGCCAAGGGACAGGGACAAATTCACCCCTCCACTTT.

This clone was counted many times. The chain has TRBV5-1 and TRBJ2-3; TRBD2 aligns across 8 bases. This CDR3 is built from 16 residues. J was trimmed by 1 base and V by 4 bases; bases with no gene match: 8. Germline V CDR1 and CDR2: SGHRS, YFSETQ. Written as DNA, the CDR3 is TGCGCCAGCAGCCACCAGACTAGCGACGGCACAGATACGCAGTATTTT. It codes for CASSHQTSDGTDTQYF.

The V gene is TRBV3-1 (or the pseudogene TRBV3-2), the J gene TRBJ2-2; TRBD1 matches at 8 bases. The CDR3 is made up of 17 amino acids. CDR1 and CDR2 from the germline V gene are LGHDT and YNNKEL (reference sequence). Trimming removed 1 base from V and 3 bases from J; junction bases left unmatched: 7. CDR3 nucleotides: TGTGCCAGCAGCCAAGTAGGGCAGGGGGCGGACACCGGGGAGCTGTTTTTT. Its protein product is CASSQVGQGADTGELFF.

This sequence joins TRBV3-1 (or the pseudogene TRBV3-2) and TRBJ1-1; D is undetermined. V was trimmed by 1 base and J by 5 bases, leaving 14 bases between them. Germline-derived CDR1 and CDR2 are LGHDT and YNNKEL (reference sequence). The CDR3 extends over 15 amino acids. The DNA of the CDR3 is TGTGCCAGCAGCCAAGGTTTCGGCGCGGGGACTGAAGCTTTCTTT. This codes for CASSQGFGAGTEAFF.

The chain has TRBV2 and TRBJ1-3; tentatively, D is TRBD1 (5 bases). Trimming cost V 2 bases and J 11 bases, with 19 bases left between them. This CDR3 region has 15 residues. Germline CDR1 SNHLY, CDR2 FYNNEI. The CDR3 region is CASSENLPGPSAIYF. Written as DNA, the CDR3 is TGTGCCAGCAGTGAAAATTTGCCAGGGCCTAGTGCCATATATTTT.

The chain couples TRBV6-5 to TRBJ1-2, with no clear D. This CDR3 is 14 amino acids long. Trimming took off 7 bases at V and 2 bases at J, with 14 bases between the two ends. Germline V gene data show CDR1 as MNHEY and CDR2 as SVGAGI. The CDR3 coding sequence is TGTGCCAGCAACCCCAACGGGTTAAACTATGGCTACACCTTC. Translation: CASNPNGLNYGYTF.

The chain links TRBV6-4 to TRBJ2-1, with TRBD2 matching 10 bases. This CDR3 contains 14 residues. The V and J ends lost 5 bases and 5 bases, in that order; junction bases with no gene match: 3. Looked up from germline, CDR1 is MRHNA and CDR2 is SNTAGT. The DNA for the CDR3 is TGTGCCAGCAGTTGGACTAGCGGCAACAATGAGCAGTTCTTC. It encodes CASSWTSGNNEQFF.

This clone has a single count. The rearrangement joins TRBV15 to TRBJ2-4, with unresolved D. The CDR3 loop spans 15 amino acids. Germline V CDR1 and CDR2: LNHNV, YYDKDF (reference sequence). Trimming shortened V by 3 bases and J by 0 bases, and 9 bases separated the two germline ends. The DNA for the CDR3 is TGTGCCACCAGCAGTGGCTTGGTAGCCAAAAACATTCAGTACTTC. This translates into CATSSGLVAKNIQYF. The full variable domain, rest sourced from reference TRBV15 and TRBJ2-4, is DAMVIQNPRYQVTQFGKPVTLSCSQTLNHNVMYWYQQKSSQAPKLLFHYYDKDFNNEADTPDNFQSRRPNTSFCFLDIRSPGLGDTAMYLCATSSGLVAKNIQYFGAGTRLSVL.

This clone came up once. The chain recombines TRBV6-5 with TRBJ1-2; D is possibly TRBD1 (5 bases). Trimming shortened V by 7 bases and J by 4 bases, and 16 bases separated the two germline ends. Looked up from germline, CDR1 is MNHEY and CDR2 is SVGAGI. The CDR3 length is 14 residues. CDR3: CASNERQSIYGYTF. The CDR3 DNA is TGTGCCAGCAACGAAAGACAGTCTATCTATGGCTACACCTTC.

This chain connects TRBV25-1 to TRBJ1-5, with D possibly being TRBD1 (5 bases). Germline V gene lookup returns CDR1 MGHDK and CDR2 SYGVNS. The CDR3 is 13 amino acids. The V end lost 3 bases, the J end lost 5 bases, and 8 bases lay between the germline ends. For the CDR3, the DNA is TGTGCCAGCAGTGATCAGGGCGATCAGCCCCAGCATTTT. Translation: CASSDQGDQPQHF.

The J gene is TRBJ2-3, the V gene TRBV12-5; a possible D gene is TRBD1 (5 bases). The V end lost 1 base, the J end lost 0 bases, and 8 bases lay between the germline ends. The CDR3 spans 15 residues. CDR1 LGHNT and CDR2 FRNRAP come from the germline V gene. DNA for the CDR3: TGTGCTAGTGGTTTGGGACAGACTAGCACAGATACGCAGTATTTT. Its protein product is CASGLGQTSTDTQYF.

The V and J genes are TRBV7-9 and TRBJ2-3; 7 bases fit TRBD2. The ends lost 5 bases at V and 2 bases at J; junction bases unmatched: 7. Germline CDR1 is SEHNR and CDR2 is FQNEAQ (reference sequence). The CDR3 has 15 amino acids. CDR3 nucleotides: TGTGCCAGCAGCCCGGCCGGGGGGAACACAGATACGCAGTATTTT. Its protein is CASSPAGGNTDTQYF. Full variable domain (remainder filled in from reference TRBV7-9 and TRBJ2-3): DTGVSQNPRHKITKRGQNVTFRCDPISEHNRLYWYRQTLGQGPEFLTYFQNEAQLEKSRLLSDRFSAERPKGSFSTLEIQRTEQGDSAMYLCASSPAGGNTDTQYFGPGTRLTVL.

The chain couples TRBV7-9 to TRBJ2-1, with D possibly being TRBD2 (6 bases). V shed 2 bases and J shed 6 bases, with 14 bases lying between them. The CDR3 length is 15 residues. Germline CDR1 is SEHNR and CDR2 is FQNEAQ (reference sequence). As DNA, the CDR3 is TGTGCCAGCAGCTTATCCATGAAGGGAGGCAATGAGCAGTTCTTC. This gives the protein CASSLSMKGGNEQFF.